This T cell receptor (beta chain) originates from a study of cytomegalovirus exposure and HLA in healthy donors. About this clone: At one end the junction does not follow the germline gene, possibly because of a read error.

This PCR relied on a set of 60 Vbeta primers and 13 Jbeta primers. Clones were read by immunoSEQ multiplex PCR, and TCRdb kept only the in-frame ones, dropping some. The sample contains over 100,000 clones, 65% to 80% of which appear only once. This sequence originates from a male donor in good health and CMV-seropositive. The sample consisted of PBMCs.

DNA of the CDR3: TGTGCCACCCGCAGGGTACCAGACTCTGGCTACACCTTC. This encodes CATRRVPDSGYTF. This chain links TRBV15 with TRBJ1-2; D is perhaps TRBD1 (5 bases). Germline CDR1 and CDR2: LNHNV and YYDKDF (reference sequence). This CDR3 is built from 13 residues.